The clone carrying this T cell receptor beta chain was seen only a few times. The ends were cut back, 1 base at V and 5 bases at J, with 20 bases in the middle. Germline CDR1 SGHTA, CDR2 FQGNSA. The length of the CDR3 is 17 residues. A sample-barcoded 5' primer and a J-beta primer mix were used in a second PCR of roughly 6 to 11 cycles. TCRdb fed the 5' RACE reads into MiXCR, producing one record per CDR3 protein. The sample consists of approximately 670,000 distinct CDR3 sequences, 35% to 50% of them appearing once. This sample was taken from a study of blood T cells in healthy people across ages. Sequenced: blood. The V gene is TRBV7-2, the J gene TRBJ1-2; D is undetermined. The origin of this receptor is an elderly man in good health. CDR3 sequence (DNA): TGTGCCAGCAGCTTAGGGCTTGAGGAGGCGGCCTTATATGGCTACACCTTC. Translating it yields CASSLGLEEAALYGYTF.